The clone carrying this TCR beta chain has only one observation. Repertoires were generated with immunoSEQ multiplex PCR, while TCRdb's copy carries only in-frame clones and drops some. The data contain roughly 150,000 clones, more than 75% of them seen just once; the ten biggest clones take up more than 3%. The data originate from a study of T cell responses to AZD1222 COVID-19 vaccine. Germline V gene sequence: CDR1 SGHDT, CDR2 YYEEEE. The CDR3 runs 14 residues. V lost 0 bases to trimming and J lost 3 bases, with 7 bases between them. The chain couples TRBV5-6 to TRBJ1-3; D unclear. The sequence derives from an adult who received the AZD1222 COVID-19 vaccine. The input for sequencing was peripheral blood, taken 28 days after the second AZD1222 dose. Here the CDR3 reads CASSLGRNGNTIYF. CDR3 nucleotides: TGTGCCAGCAGCTTGGGCAGAAATGGAAACACCATATATTTT.